The 25 T cell receptor beta chains given below trace back to one sample, sequenced in a study of human versus mouse CDR3 diversity and MHC coevolution. Assay: immunoSEQ multiplex PCR; the TCRdb copy retains only in-frame clones and omits some. The sample yields roughly 80,000 clones, over 85% seen once. The sequenced sample was naive CD4+ T cells from blood. Sample subset: CD45RO-negative CD62L-positive naive CD4 T cells. These receptors came from a person aged 25-75 years in good health.

The chain carries TRBV28 and TRBJ1-5; no firm D call. This CDR3 is built from 14 residues. V was cut by 7 bases and J by 3 bases, with 13 bases left in between. Per germline, CDR1 MDHEN and CDR2 SYDVKM. Here the CDR3 DNA reads TGTGCCAGCAATCTGGGAGCTCTCAATCAGCCCCAGCATTTT. Translated, it gives CASNLGALNQPQHF.

This chain uses TRBV18 with TRBJ2-1; D uncertain. The ends were cut back, 3 bases at V and 6 bases at J, with 6 bases in the middle. The CDR3 length is 12 residues. CDR1 and CDR2 from the germline V gene are KGHSH and LQKENI. CDR3 DNA: TGTGCCAGCTCACCTCTCTCCAATGAGCAGTTCTTC. Protein product: CASSPLSNEQFF.

Only one count was recorded for this clone. This rearrangement joins TRBV19 to TRBJ2-7, with 11 bases identical to TRBD2. Germline lookup yields CDR1 LNHDA and CDR2 SQIVND (reference sequence). This CDR3 has 17 amino acids. V lost 5 bases to trimming and J lost 0 bases; unmatched junction nucleotides: 9. The CDR3 region is CASSDLGLAASSYEQYF. CDR3 sequence (DNA): TGTGCCAGTAGTGATCTGGGACTAGCGGCGAGCTCCTACGAGCAGTACTTC.

As to this clone: Its ends do not fully match the called genes, so a read error is possible. Other nucleotide sequences in the sample specify the same CDR3. V and J are TRBV12-5 and TRBJ1-1; maybe TRBD1 (6 bases). In germline, CDR1 is LGHNT, CDR2 FRNRAP. The CDR3 length is 14 residues. The CDR3 DNA reads as TGTGCTAGTGGTTATGGACAGCATAACACTGAAGCCTTCTTT. This encodes CASGYGQHNTEAFF.

J is TRBJ2-4 and V is TRBV19, with 14 bases identical to TRBD2. CDR1 is LNHDA and CDR2 is SQIVND in the germline V gene (reference sequence). CDR3 length: 16 amino acids. J gave up 8 bases and V 2 bases, and 5 bases lay outside the gene matches. CDR3 nucleotides: TGTGCCAGTAGTATAATGGGGACTAGCGGGAGAGACATTCAGTACTTC. Translating it yields CASSIMGTSGRDIQYF.

This chain links TRBV7-6 with TRBJ2-1; 8 bases match TRBD1. Germline values: CDR1 SGHVS, CDR2 FNYEAQ. Losses at the gene ends were 5 bases for V and 7 bases for J; bases not matched to a gene: 7. CDR3 length equals 14 residues. In DNA, the CDR3 is TGTGCCAGCAGCCCTAGGACAGGGAGAAATGAGCAGTTCTTC. The encoded protein is CASSPRTGRNEQFF. Full variable domain (outside the CDR3, taken from reference TRBV7-6 and TRBJ2-1): GAGVSQSPRYKVTKRGQDVALRCDPISGHVSLYWYRQALGQGPEFLTYFNYEAQQDKSGLPNDRFSAERPEGSISTLTIQRTEQRDSAMYRCASSPRTGRNEQFFGPGTRLTVL.

The table lists this clone with a few counts. The V and J genes are TRBV18 and TRBJ1-3, with D perhaps TRBD1 (6 bases). V lost 2 bases, J lost 8 bases, and 13 bases lay in between. The germline V gene has CDR1 KGHSH and CDR2 LQKENI. This CDR3 contains 14 residues. The CDR3 loop reads CASSPNQGPDTIYF. The CDR3 bases are TGTGCCAGCTCACCAAATCAGGGGCCGGACACCATATATTTT.

With regard to this clone: Other nucleotide sequences in the sample specify the same CDR3. The chain carries TRBV5-6 and TRBJ1-1; D call uncertain. The CDR3 is made up of 13 amino acids. Trimming removed 0 bases from V and 5 bases from J, with 8 bases in between. Germline assignment: CDR1 SGHDT and CDR2 YYEEEE. CDR3 sequence: CASSLGGGTEAFF. For the CDR3, the DNA is TGTGCCAGCAGCTTGGGAGGCGGAACTGAAGCTTTCTTT.

The chain recombines TRBV18 with TRBJ1-1, with 8 bases lining up with TRBD1. The CDR3 extends over 14 amino acids. CDR1 KGHSH and CDR2 LQKENI come from the germline V gene. J lost 0 bases, V lost 6 bases, and 3 bases had no gene match. The CDR3 sequence: CASSEQGVNTEAFF. The CDR3 DNA sequence: TGTGCCAGCTCCGAACAGGGGGTGAACACTGAAGCTTTCTTT.

This rearrangement joins TRBV29-1 to TRBJ2-5; possible D gene TRBD1, 7 bases. Germline V lookup: CDR1 SQVTM, CDR2 ANQGSEA. Trimming cost V 3 bases and J 7 bases, with 15 bases left between them. The CDR3 extends over 13 amino acids. CDR3 coding DNA: TGCAGCGTTGATCGGGGGTCAGGGGGGACCCAGTACTTC. Its translation is CSVDRGSGGTQYF.

The J gene is TRBJ1-3, the V gene TRBV27; TRBD1 aligns across 7 bases. There are 16 residues in the CDR3. The J segment lost 2 bases and the V segment lost 7 bases, leaving 11 bases of the junction unmatched. Looked up from germline, CDR1 is MNHEY and CDR2 is SMNVEV (reference sequence). The CDR3 protein is CASISIGGAAGNTIYF. CDR3 DNA sequence: TGTGCCAGCATTTCGATAGGGGGCGCAGCTGGAAACACCATATATTTT.

The chain recombines TRBV5-5 with TRBJ1-1; D remains ambiguous. There are 14 residues in the CDR3. V lost 0 bases and J 0 bases, leaving 6 bases between the germline ends. Germline V gene sequence: CDR1 SGHKS, CDR2 YYEKEE (reference sequence). CDR3 nucleotides: TGTGCCAGCAGCTTGGACGGGGTGAACACTGAAGCTTTCTTT. Protein: CASSLDGVNTEAFF.

The chain combines TRBV5-1 with TRBJ2-5; 9 positions match TRBD2. The CDR3 runs 14 residues. J was trimmed by 2 bases and V by 2 bases; bases with no gene match: 1. CDR1 SGHRS and CDR2 YFSETQ come from the germline V gene. CDR3: CASSLSGGQETQYF. CDR3 coding DNA: TGCGCCAGCAGCTTAAGCGGGGGGCAAGAGACCCAGTACTTC. Variable domain in full (rest from reference TRBV5-1 and TRBJ2-5): KAGVTQTPRYLIKTRGQQVTLSCSPISGHRSVSWYQQTPGQGLQFLFEYFSETQRNKGNFPGRFSGRQFSNSRSEMNVSTLELGDSALYLCASSLSGGQETQYFGPGTRLLVL.

The CDR3 spells CASSDLGLTTDTQYF. CDR3 nucleotide sequence: TGTGCCAGCAGTGACCTCGGACTTACCACAGATACGCAGTATTTT. The rearrangement uses TRBV6-1 and TRBJ2-3; tentative D call: TRBD2 (5 bases). CDR1 and CDR2 (germline): MNHNS, SASEGT. The CDR3 spans 15 residues. Trimming stripped 3 bases from V and 2 bases from J, with 12 bases between.

The CDR3 loop reads CASSPTSAHEQYF. CDR3 sequence (DNA): TGTGCCAGCTCACCGACTAGCGCCCACGAGCAGTACTTC. The rearrangement uses TRBV18 and TRBJ2-7, with 8 bases lining up with TRBD2. Germline trimming cut 3 bases from V and 5 bases from J; bases unmatched to any gene: 3. Germline V gene sequence: CDR1 KGHSH, CDR2 LQKENI. CDR3 length equals 13 residues.

This chain connects TRBV7-8 to TRBJ2-2; 7 nucleotides match TRBD1. The germline V gene encodes CDR1 SGHVS and CDR2 FQNEAQ. The V gene end was trimmed by 5 bases and the J gene end by 0 bases; junction bases not matched to a gene: 6. CDR3 size: 16 residues. DNA of the CDR3: TGTGCCAGCAGCCCCGGACAGGTCGCGAACACCGGGGAGCTGTTTTTT. It yields the protein CASSPGQVANTGELFF.

The chain uses TRBV6-5 and TRBJ2-1; 7 nucleotides match TRBD1. Trimming at V came to 6 bases and at J to 6 bases, leaving 8 bases not matched to a gene. In germline, CDR1 is MNHEY, CDR2 SVGAGI. The CDR3 runs 14 residues. The CDR3 region has the DNA TGTGCCAGCAGAACAGGGGTACGGTTCAATGAGCAGTTCTTC. Amino acids: CASRTGVRFNEQFF.

The chain links TRBV5-1 to TRBJ1-2; D is ambiguous. Trimming removed 1 base from V and 6 bases from J, with 7 bases in between. This CDR3 is 12 amino acids long. The germline V gene has CDR1 SGHRS and CDR2 YFSETQ. CDR3 DNA sequence: TGCGCCAGCAGCTTGAGAGGGAATGGCTACACCTTC. Translation: CASSLRGNGYTF.

This clone was counted a single time. The V call is TRBV14, the J call TRBJ2-1; 10 positions match TRBD2. The V gene's germline CDR1 is SGHDN and CDR2 FVKESK. The V and J ends lost 3 bases and 4 bases, in that order; junction bases with no gene match: 9. CDR3 size: 17 residues. CDR3 protein: CASSQTIIAGGYNEQFF. The CDR3 nucleotides read TGTGCCAGCAGCCAGACCATCATAGCGGGGGGATACAATGAGCAGTTCTTC. Full variable domain (missing parts from reference TRBV14 and TRBJ2-1): EAGVTQFPSHSVIEKGQTVTLRCDPISGHDNLYWYRRVMGKEIKFLLHFVKESKQDESGMPNNRFLAERTGGTYSTLKVQPAELEDSGVYFCASSQTIIAGGYNEQFFGPGTRLTVL.

The chain combines TRBV6-5 with TRBJ1-1, with D uncertain. Trimming left V 7 bases short and J 3 bases short, with 9 bases between. Germline V gene lookup returns CDR1 MNHEY and CDR2 SVGAGI. The CDR3 consists of 12 residues. The CDR3, as DNA: TGTGCCAGCACCACCGGGGACACTGAAGCTTTCTTT. Protein sequence: CASTTGDTEAFF.

This clone was seen just once. V is TRBV18 and J is TRBJ2-3; D may be TRBD1 (5 bases). Trimming removed 5 bases at V and 1 base at J, with 10 bases between. The germline gives CDR1 KGHSH, CDR2 LQKENI. This CDR3 has 14 amino acids. In nucleotides, the CDR3 is TGTGCCAGCTCAATAGACAGACGCACAGATACGCAGTATTTT. As protein: CASSIDRRTDTQYF.

The chain employs TRBV13 and TRBJ1-6, with 7 bases fitting TRBD1. Germline V lookup: CDR1 PRHDT, CDR2 FYEKMQ (reference sequence). The CDR3 covers 17 residues. The V segment lost 0 bases and the J segment 10 bases; nucleotides outside the gene matches: 12. CDR3 DNA: TGTGCCAGCAGCTTAGGAGGCCAGACAGGGAGGTGGTCACCCCTCCACTTT. It encodes CASSLGGQTGRWSPLHF.

This CDR3 is CRRQGITEAFF. The CDR3 nucleotides are TGCAGGCGACAGGGGATCACTGAAGCTTTCTTT. The V gene is TRBV20-1, the J gene TRBJ1-1, with 8 bases fitting TRBD1. This CDR3 spans 11 amino acids. In germline, CDR1 is DFQATT, CDR2 SNEGSKA (reference sequence).

The J gene is TRBJ2-1, the V gene TRBV19; TRBD1 matches 8 bases. The CDR3 has 16 residues. Germline CDR1 LNHDA, CDR2 SQIVND (reference sequence). J was trimmed by 8 bases and V by 3 bases; bases with no gene match: 12. This chain's CDR3 is CASSMPRGPGGDEQFF. In DNA form, the CDR3 reads TGTGCCAGTAGTATGCCCAGGGGGCCGGGCGGGGATGAGCAGTTCTTC.

The rearrangement links TRBV7-2 to TRBJ1-1; D uncertain. The CDR3 extends over 11 amino acids. CDR1 is SGHTA, CDR2 FQGNSA, per germline. Trimming shortened V by 5 bases and J by 6 bases, and 7 bases separated the two germline ends. CDR3 DNA: TGTGCCAGCAGCCCCGGTGCTGAAGCTTTCTTT. Translating it yields CASSPGAEAFF.